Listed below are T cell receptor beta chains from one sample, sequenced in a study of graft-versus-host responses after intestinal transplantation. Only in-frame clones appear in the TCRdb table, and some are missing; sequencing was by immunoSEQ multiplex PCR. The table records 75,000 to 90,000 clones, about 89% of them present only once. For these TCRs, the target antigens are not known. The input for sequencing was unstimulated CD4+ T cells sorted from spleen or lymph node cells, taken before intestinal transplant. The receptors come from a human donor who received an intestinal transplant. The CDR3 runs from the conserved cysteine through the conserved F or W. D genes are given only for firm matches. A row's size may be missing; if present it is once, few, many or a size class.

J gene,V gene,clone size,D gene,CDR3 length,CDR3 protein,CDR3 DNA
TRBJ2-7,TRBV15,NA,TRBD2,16,CATSWEAGGPFYEQYF,TGTGCCACCAGCTGGGAGGCGGGGGGGCCGTTCTACGAGCAGTACTTC
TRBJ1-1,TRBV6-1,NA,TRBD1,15,CASSERVQGPSEAFF,TGTGCCAGCAGTGAACGGGTACAGGGGCCGTCTGAAGCTTTCTTT
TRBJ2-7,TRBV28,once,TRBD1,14,CASSPGGSRDEQYF,TGTGCCAGCAGTCCAGGGGGTTCCCGGGACGAGCAGTACTTC
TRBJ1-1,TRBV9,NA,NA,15,CASSPRRGPDTEAFF,TGTGCCAGCAGCCCCCGGAGGGGCCCCGACACTGAAGCTTTCTTT
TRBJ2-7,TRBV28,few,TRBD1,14,CASSSGQAPYEQYF,TGTGCCAGCAGTTCGGGACAGGCACCCTACGAGCAGTACTTC
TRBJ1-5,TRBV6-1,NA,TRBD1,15,CASRTLGTVNQPQHF,TGTGCCAGCAGGACGCTCGGGACAGTTAATCAGCCCCAGCATTTT
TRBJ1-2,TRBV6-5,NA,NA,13,CASIWQGRGGYTF,TGTGCCAGCATCTGGCAGGGGCGAGGAGGCTACACCTTC
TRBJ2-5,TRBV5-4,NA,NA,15,CASSLDPGGGETQYF,TGTGCCAGCAGCTTGGACCCGGGGGGCGGGGAGACCCAGTACTTC
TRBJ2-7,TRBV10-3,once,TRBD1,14,CAVRGGQGSYEQYF,TGTGCCGTTCGGGGGGGACAGGGGTCCTACGAGCAGTACTTC
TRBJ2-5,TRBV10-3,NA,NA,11,CATGGGETQYF,TGTGCCACCGGCGGTGGGGAGACCCAGTACTTC
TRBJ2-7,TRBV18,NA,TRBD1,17,CASSPPFAGQGAYEQYF,TGTGCCAGCTCACCACCGTTCGCGGGACAGGGCGCCTACGAGCAGTACTTC
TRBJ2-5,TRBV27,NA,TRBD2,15,CASSLFSGYQETQYF,TGTGCCAGCAGTTTATTTAGCGGGTACCAAGAGACCCAGTACTTC
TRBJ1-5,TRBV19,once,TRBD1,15,CASSIGQGAHQPQHF,TGTGCCAGTAGTATCGGACAGGGGGCACATCAGCCCCAGCATTTT
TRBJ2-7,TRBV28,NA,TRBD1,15,CASSFRGQGSHEQYF,TGTGCCAGCAGTTTTCGGGGACAGGGTTCCCACGAGCAGTACTTC
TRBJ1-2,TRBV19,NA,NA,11,CASGTGRGYTF,TGTGCCAGTGGTACAGGGCGAGGCTACACCTTC
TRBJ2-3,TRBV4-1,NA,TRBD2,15,CASSQSGGARDTQYF,TGCGCCAGCAGCCAGAGCGGGGGGGCGAGAGATACGCAGTATTTT
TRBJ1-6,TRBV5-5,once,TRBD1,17,CASSSDRGGGENSPLHF,TGTGCCAGCAGCTCAGACAGGGGTGGGGGGGAGAATTCACCCCTCCACTTT
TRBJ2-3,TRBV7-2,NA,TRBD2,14,CASSTRTSRNTQYF,TGTGCCAGCAGCACCCGGACTAGCCGAAATACGCAGTATTTT
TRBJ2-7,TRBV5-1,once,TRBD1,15,CASSLDDREIYEQYF,TGCGCCAGCAGTTTGGACGACAGGGAAATCTACGAGCAGTACTTC
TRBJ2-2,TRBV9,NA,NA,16,CASSPLTGANTGELFF,TGTGCCAGCAGCCCCCTGACGGGGGCGAACACCGGGGAGCTGTTTTTT
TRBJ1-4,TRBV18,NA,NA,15,CASSPYTVQDEKLFF,TGTGCCAGCTCACCGTATACAGTCCAGGATGAAAAACTGTTTTTT
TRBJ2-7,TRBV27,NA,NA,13,CASARVGLNEQYF,TGTGCCAGCGCCCGAGTTGGGCTAAACGAGCAGTACTTC
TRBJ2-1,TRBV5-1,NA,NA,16,CASSTSEITWADEQFF,TGCGCCAGCAGCACCTCTGAGATCACCTGGGCCGATGAGCAGTTCTTC
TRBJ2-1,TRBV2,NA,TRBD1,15,CASSEERTGKNEQFF,TGTGCCAGCAGTGAAGAGAGGACAGGGAAGAATGAGCAGTTCTTC
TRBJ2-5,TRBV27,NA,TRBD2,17,CASSPLGLAGVQETQYF,TGTGCCAGCAGTCCCCTCGGACTAGCGGGAGTCCAAGAGACCCAGTACTTC
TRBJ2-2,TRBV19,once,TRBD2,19,CASSRLGSGRASNTGELFF,TGTGCCAGTAGTCGTCTAGGAAGCGGGAGGGCCTCGAACACCGGGGAGCTGTTTTTT
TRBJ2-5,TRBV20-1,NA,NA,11,CSARLAVTQYF,TGCAGTGCTAGATTAGCTGTGACCCAGTACTTC
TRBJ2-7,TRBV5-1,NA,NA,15,CASSLEPFLSYEQYF,TGCGCCAGCAGCTTGGAGCCCTTCCTCTCCTACGAGCAGTACTTC
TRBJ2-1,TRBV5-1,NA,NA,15,CASSLGEDSYNEQFF,TGCGCCAGCAGCCTAGGGGAGGACTCCTACAATGAGCAGTTCTTC
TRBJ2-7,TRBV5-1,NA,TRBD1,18,CASSLARGTGTTSYEQYF,TGCGCCAGCAGCTTGGCTAGGGGGACAGGGACTACCTCCTACGAGCAGTACTTC
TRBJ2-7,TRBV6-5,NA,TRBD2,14,CASSSRGLAGEEYF,TGTGCCAGCAGTTCGCGGGGACTAGCGGGAGAGGAGTACTTC
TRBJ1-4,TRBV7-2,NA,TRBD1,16,CASSLMSWTGPEKLFF,TGTGCCAGCAGCTTAATGAGTTGGACAGGTCCTGAAAAACTGTTTTTT
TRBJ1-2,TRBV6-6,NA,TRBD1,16,CASSRQQGTGIYGYTF,TGTGCCAGCAGTCGACAACAAGGGACAGGAATCTATGGCTACACCTTC
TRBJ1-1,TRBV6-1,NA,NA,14,CASLMVIGNTEAFF,TGTGCCAGCCTCATGGTTATCGGGAACACTGAAGCTTTCTTT
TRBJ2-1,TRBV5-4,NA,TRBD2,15,CASSDPSGSGNEQFF,TGTGCCAGCAGCGACCCTAGCGGGAGTGGCAATGAGCAGTTCTTC
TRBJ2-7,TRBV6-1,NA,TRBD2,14,CASSPSGRAYEQYF,TGTGCCAGCAGTCCTAGCGGGAGGGCCTACGAGCAGTACTTC
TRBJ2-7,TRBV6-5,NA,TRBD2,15,CASTRAGGLSYEQYF,TGTGCCAGCACCCGAGCGGGAGGGCTTTCCTACGAGCAGTACTTC
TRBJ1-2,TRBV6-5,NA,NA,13,CASRVDIRSGYTF,TGTGCCAGCAGAGTAGACATAAGATCTGGCTACACCTTC
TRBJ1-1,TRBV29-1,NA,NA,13,CSVEVGSFTEAFF,TGCAGCGTTGAAGTGGGCAGTTTCACTGAAGCTTTCTTT
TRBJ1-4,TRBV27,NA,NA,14,CASRPVSTNEKLFF,TGTGCCAGCAGACCGGTGTCAACTAATGAAAAACTGTTTTTT
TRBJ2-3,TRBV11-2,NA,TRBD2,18,CATTDGTSGRRVTDTQYF,TGTGCCACCACGGATGGGACTAGCGGGAGAAGAGTCACAGATACGCAGTATTTT
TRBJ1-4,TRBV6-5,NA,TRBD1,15,CASSYHRQGNEKLFF,TGTGCCAGCAGTTACCACAGACAGGGGAATGAAAAACTGTTTTTT
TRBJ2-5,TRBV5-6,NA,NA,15,CASSLSGRAQETQYF,TGTGCCAGCAGCTTGAGTGGCAGGGCCCAAGAGACCCAGTACTTC
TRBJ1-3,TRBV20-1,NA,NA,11,CSARAGNTIYF,TGCAGTGCTAGGGCAGGAAACACCATATATTTT
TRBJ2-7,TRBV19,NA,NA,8,CASIVWYF,TGTGCCAGTATCGTTTGGTACTTC
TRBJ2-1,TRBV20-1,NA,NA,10,CSSVGAEQFF,TGCAGTTCGGTTGGGGCTGAGCAGTTCTTC